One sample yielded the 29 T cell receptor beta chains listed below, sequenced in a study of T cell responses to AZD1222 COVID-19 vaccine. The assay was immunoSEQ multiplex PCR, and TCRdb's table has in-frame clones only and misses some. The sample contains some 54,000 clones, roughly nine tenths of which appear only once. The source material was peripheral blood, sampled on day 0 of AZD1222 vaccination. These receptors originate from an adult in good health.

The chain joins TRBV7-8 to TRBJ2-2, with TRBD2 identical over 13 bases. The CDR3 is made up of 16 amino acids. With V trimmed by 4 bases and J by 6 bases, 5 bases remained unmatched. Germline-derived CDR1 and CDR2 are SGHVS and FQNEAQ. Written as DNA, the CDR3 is TGTGCCAGCAGCTGGGGGACTAGCGGGATGGCCGGGGAGCTGTTTTTT. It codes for CASSWGTSGMAGELFF.

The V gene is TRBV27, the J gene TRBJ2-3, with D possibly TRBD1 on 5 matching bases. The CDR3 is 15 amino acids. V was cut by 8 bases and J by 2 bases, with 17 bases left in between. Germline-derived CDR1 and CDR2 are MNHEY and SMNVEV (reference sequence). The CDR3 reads CASSPAPRATDTQYF. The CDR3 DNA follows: TGTGCCAGCTCCCCCGCCCCCAGGGCCACAGATACGCAGTATTTT.

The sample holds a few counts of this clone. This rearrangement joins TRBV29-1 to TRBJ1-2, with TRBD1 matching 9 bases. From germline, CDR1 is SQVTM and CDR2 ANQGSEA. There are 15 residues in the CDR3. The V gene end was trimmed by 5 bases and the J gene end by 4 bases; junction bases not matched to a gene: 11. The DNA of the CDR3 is TGCAGCGTTTCTCACAGGGGGCAAAGGGGCTATGGCTACACCTTC. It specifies CSVSHRGQRGYGYTF.

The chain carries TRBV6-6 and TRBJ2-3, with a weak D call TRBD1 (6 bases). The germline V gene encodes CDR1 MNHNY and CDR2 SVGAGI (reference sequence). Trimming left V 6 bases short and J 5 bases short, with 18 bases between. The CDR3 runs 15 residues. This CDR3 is CASSIRGTWRDTQYF. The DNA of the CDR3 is TGTGCCAGCAGCATAAGGGGGACATGGCGAGATACGCAGTATTTT.

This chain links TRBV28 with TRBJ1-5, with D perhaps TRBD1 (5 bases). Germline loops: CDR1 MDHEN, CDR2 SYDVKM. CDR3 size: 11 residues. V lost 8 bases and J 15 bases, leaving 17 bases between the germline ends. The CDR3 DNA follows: TGTGCCAGCGGGGACCCCAGTGTTCCGCATTTT. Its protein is CASGDPSVPHF.

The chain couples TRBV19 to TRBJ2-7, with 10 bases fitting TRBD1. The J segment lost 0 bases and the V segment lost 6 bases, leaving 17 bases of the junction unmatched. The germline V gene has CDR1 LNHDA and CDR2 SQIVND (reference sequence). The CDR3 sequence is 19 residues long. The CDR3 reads CASRHPLVEGQGHSYEQYF. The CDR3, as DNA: TGTGCCAGTAGACACCCTTTGGTGGAGGGACAGGGGCACTCCTACGAGCAGTACTTC.

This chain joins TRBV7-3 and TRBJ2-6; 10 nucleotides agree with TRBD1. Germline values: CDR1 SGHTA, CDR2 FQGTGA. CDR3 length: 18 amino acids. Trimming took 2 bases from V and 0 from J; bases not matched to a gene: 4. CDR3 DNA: TGTGCCAGCAGCTTATCGGGACAGGGGCCCTCTGGGGCCAACGTCCTGACTTTC. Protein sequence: CASSLSGQGPSGANVLTF.

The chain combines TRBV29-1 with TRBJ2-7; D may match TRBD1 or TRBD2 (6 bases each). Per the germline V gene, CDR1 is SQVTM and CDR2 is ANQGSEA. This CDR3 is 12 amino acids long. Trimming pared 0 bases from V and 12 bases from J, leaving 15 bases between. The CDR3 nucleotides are TGCAGCGTTGAAGATAGGCCAGGGGAGGCGTACTTC. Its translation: CSVEDRPGEAYF.

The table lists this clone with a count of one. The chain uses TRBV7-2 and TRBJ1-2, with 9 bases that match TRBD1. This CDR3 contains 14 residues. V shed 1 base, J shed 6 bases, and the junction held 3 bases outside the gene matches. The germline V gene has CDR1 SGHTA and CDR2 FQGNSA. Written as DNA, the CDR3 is TGTGCCAGCAGCTTAGGGAGGACAGGGGATGGCTACACCTTC. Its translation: CASSLGRTGDGYTF.

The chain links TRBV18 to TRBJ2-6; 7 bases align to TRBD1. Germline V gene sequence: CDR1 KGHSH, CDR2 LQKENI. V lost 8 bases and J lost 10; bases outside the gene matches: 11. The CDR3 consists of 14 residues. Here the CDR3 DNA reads TGTGCCAGCCCATCACCCGGGACAGAAAACGTCCTGACTTTC. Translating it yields CASPSPGTENVLTF.

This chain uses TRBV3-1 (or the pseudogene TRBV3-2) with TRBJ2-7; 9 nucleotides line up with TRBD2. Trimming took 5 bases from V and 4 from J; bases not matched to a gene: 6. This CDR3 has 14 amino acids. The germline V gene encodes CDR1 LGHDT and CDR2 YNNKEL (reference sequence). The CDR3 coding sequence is TGTGCCAGCAGCACAAGCGGGAGGTTATACGAGCAGTACTTC. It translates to CASSTSGRLYEQYF.

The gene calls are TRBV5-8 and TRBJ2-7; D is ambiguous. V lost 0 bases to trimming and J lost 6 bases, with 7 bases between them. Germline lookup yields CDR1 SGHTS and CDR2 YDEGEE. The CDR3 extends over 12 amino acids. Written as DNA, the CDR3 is TGTGCCAGCAGCTTGGGGTGGGGCGAGCAGTACTTC. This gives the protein CASSLGWGEQYF.

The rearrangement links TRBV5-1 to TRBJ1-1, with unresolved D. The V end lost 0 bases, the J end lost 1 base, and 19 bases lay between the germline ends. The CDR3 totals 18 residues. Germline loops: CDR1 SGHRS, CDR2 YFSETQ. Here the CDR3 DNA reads TGCGCCAGCAGCTTGGCCTCACTGACGAACAATCCGAACACTGAAGCTTTCTTT. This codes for CASSLASLTNNPNTEAFF.

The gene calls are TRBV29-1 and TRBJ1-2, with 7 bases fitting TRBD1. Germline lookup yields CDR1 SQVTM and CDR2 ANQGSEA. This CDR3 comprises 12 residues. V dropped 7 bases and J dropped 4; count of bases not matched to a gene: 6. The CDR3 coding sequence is TGCAGCGCTCGACAGGGATCCTATGGCTACACCTTC. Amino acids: CSARQGSYGYTF. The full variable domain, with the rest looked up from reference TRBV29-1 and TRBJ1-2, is SAVISQKPSRDICQRGTSLTIQCQVDSQVTMMFWYRQQPGQSLTLIATANQGSEATYESGFVIDKFPISRPNLTFSTLTVSNMSPEDSSIYLCSARQGSYGYTFGSGTRLTVV.

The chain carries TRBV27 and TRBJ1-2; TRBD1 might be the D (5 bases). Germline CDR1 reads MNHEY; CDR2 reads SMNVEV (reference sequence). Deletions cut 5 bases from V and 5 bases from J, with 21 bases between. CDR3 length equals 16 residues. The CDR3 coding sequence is TGTGCCAGCAGTACATATCAGGGAAAGGATTGGTATGGCTACACCTTC. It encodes CASSTYQGKDWYGYTF.

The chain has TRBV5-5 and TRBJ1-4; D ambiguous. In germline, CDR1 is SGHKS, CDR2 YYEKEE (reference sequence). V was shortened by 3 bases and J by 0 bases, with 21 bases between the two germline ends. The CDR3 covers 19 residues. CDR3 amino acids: CASSSKRRANLATNEKLFF. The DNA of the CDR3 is TGTGCCAGCAGCTCAAAGCGCCGGGCCAACCTTGCAACTAATGAAAAACTGTTTTTT. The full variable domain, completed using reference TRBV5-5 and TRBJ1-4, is DAGVTQSPTHLIKTRGQQVTLRCSPISGHKSVSWYQQVLGQGPQFIFQYYEKEERGRGNFPDRFSARQFPNYSSELNVNALLLGDSALYLCASSSKRRANLATNEKLFFGSGTQLSVL.

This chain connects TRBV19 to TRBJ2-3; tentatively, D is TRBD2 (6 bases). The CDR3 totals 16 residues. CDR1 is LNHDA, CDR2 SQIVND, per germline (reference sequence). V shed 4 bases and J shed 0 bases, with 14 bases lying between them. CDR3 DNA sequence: TGTGCCAGTAGTAACGGGCTCGGGGGAAGCACAGATACGCAGTATTTT. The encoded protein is CASSNGLGGSTDTQYF.

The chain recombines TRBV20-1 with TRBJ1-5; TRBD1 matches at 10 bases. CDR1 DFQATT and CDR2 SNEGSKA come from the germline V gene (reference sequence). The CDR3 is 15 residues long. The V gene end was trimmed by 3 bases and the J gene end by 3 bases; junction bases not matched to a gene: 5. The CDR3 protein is CSASPTGGLNQPQHF. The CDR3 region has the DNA TGCAGTGCTAGTCCGACAGGGGGCCTCAATCAGCCCCAGCATTTT.

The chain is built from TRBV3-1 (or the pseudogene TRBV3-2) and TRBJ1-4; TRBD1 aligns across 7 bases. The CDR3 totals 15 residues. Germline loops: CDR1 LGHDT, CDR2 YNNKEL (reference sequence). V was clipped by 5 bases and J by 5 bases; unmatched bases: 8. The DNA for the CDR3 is TGTGCCAGCAGCGGCGGGGGCAGGGGGAATGAAAAACTGTTTTTT. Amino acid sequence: CASSGGGRGNEKLFF.

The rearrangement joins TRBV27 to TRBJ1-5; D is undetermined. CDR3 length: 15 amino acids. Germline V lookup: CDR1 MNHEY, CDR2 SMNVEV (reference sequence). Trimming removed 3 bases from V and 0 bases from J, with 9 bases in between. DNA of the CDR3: TGTGCCAGCAGTTTGGGATTCCATAGCAATCAGCCCCAGCATTTT. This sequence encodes CASSLGFHSNQPQHF.

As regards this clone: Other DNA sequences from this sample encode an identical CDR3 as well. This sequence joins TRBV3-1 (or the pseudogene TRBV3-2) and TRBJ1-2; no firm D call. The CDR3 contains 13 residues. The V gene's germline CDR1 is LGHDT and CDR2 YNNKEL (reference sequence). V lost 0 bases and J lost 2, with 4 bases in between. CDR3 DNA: TGTGCCAGCAGCCAAGATTCCAACTATGGCTACACCTTC. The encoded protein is CASSQDSNYGYTF.

The CDR3 reads CASSPPGGSTGELFF. The CDR3 coding sequence is TGTGCCAGCAGCCCCCCTGGGGGCTCCACCGGGGAGCTGTTTTTT. This rearrangement joins TRBV7-6 to TRBJ2-2; weak D call: TRBD1 (6 bases). V lost 5 bases and J lost 4, with 14 bases in between. This CDR3 contains 15 residues. Germline loops: CDR1 SGHVS, CDR2 FNYEAQ.

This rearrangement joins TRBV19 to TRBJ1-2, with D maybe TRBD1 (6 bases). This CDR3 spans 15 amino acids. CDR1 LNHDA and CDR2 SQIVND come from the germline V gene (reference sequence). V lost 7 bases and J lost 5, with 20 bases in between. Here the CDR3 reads CASTRTEGGLYGYTF. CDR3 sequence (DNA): TGTGCCAGTACTCGGACAGAAGGAGGATTATATGGCTACACCTTC. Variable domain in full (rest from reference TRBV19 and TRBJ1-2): DGGITQSPKYLFRKEGQNVTLSCEQNLNHDAMYWYRQDPGQGLRLIYYSQIVNDFQKGDIAEGYSVSREKKESFPLTVTSAQKNPTAFYLCASTRTEGGLYGYTFGSGTRLTVV.

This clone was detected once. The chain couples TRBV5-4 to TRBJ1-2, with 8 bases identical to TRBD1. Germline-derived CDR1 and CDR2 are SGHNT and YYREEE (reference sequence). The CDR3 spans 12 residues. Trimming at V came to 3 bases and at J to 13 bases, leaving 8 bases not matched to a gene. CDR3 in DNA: TGTGCCAGCAGCTATGGGACAGGTCCGCGCACCTTC. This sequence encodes CASSYGTGPRTF.

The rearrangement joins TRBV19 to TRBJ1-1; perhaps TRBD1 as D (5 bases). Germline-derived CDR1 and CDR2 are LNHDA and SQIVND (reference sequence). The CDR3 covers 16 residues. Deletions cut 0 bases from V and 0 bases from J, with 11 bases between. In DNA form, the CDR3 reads TGTGCCAGTAGTATAGATGTATCGGGGGTGAACACTGAAGCTTTCTTT. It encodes CASSIDVSGVNTEAFF. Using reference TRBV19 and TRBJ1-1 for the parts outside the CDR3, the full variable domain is DGGITQSPKYLFRKEGQNVTLSCEQNLNHDAMYWYRQDPGQGLRLIYYSQIVNDFQKGDIAEGYSVSREKKESFPLTVTSAQKNPTAFYLCASSIDVSGVNTEAFFGQGTRLTVV.

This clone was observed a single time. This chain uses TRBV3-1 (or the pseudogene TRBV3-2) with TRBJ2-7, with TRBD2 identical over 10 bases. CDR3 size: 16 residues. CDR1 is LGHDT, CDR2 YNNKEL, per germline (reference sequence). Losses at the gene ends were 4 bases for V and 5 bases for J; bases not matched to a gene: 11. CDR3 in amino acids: CASSRQPSGSLHEQYF. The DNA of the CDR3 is TGTGCCAGCAGCCGACAACCTAGCGGGAGTCTGCACGAGCAGTACTTC.

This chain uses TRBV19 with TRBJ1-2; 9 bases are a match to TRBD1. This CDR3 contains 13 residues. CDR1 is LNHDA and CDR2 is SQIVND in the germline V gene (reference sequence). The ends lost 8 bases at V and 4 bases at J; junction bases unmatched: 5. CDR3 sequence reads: CASERGQGYGYTF. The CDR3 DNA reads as TGTGCCAGTGAACGGGGACAGGGCTATGGCTACACCTTC.

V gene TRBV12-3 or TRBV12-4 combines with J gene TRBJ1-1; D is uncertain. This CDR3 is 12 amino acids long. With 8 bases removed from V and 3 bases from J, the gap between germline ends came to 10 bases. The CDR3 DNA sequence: TGTGCCAGCTCCTGGGGAGACACTGAAGCTTTCTTT. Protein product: CASSWGDTEAFF.

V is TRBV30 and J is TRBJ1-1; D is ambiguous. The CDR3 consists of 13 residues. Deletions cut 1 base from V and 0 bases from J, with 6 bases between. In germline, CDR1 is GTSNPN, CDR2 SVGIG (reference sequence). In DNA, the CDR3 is TGTGCCTGGAGTGCTCAGATGAACACTGAAGCTTTCTTT. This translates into CAWSAQMNTEAFF.